This T cell receptor beta chain was retrieved from a study of blood T cells in healthy people across ages. Germline V lookup: CDR1 DFQATT, CDR2 SNEGSKA (reference sequence). This CDR3 region has 14 residues. The ends were cut back, 1 base at V and 0 bases at J, with 8 bases in the middle. A sample-barcoded 5' primer and a J-beta primer mix were used in a second PCR of roughly 7 to 11 cycles. From the 5' RACE reads, TCRdb called clonotypes with MiXCR, one entry per CDR3 protein. The repertoire holds 1.5 million to 2 million distinct CDR3 sequences, with around 48% as singletons. This receptor was identified in a woman aged 40-49 years in good health. This chain links TRBV20-1 with TRBJ2-3; D uncertain. Sequencing used blood. The CDR3 DNA is TGCAGTGCTAGAGTGAGAGTGAGCACAGATACGCAGTATTTT. Translation gives CSARVRVSTDTQYF.